These 2 T cell receptor beta chains originate from one sample sequenced in a study of regulatory T cells in long-lasting Graves disease. According to the study, TCR beta libraries were built with iRepertoire HTBI primers and CDR3-region Arm-PCR. TCRdb re-called the multiplex PCR reads through MiXCR, storing one row per CDR3 protein. This sample has about 520,000 distinct CDR3 sequences, with about 12% found just once. Specified time point: newly diagnosed GD, antithyroid drugs for less than 3 months. PBMC-extracted RNA yielded the TCR library. The same specimen was also included in a second study, on T cells in Graves' hyperthyroidism and ophthalmopathy.

The specimen was peripheral blood mononuclear cells (PBMCs), collected at new diagnosis, from a patient treated with antithyroid drugs. These receptors originate from a woman aged 30 to 39 with Graves disease.

Worth noting for this clonotype: Compared with germline, one end of the junction differs, possibly owing to a read error. The gene calls are TRBV7-9 and TRBJ1-6; D is uncertain. CDR1 is SEHNR, CDR2 FQNEAQ, per germline (reference sequence). This CDR3 has 18 amino acids. This chain's CDR3 is CVSSLGRAPSIDNSPLHF. Here the CDR3 DNA reads TGTGTCAGCAGCTTAGGAAGGGCCCCCTCAATCGATAATTCTCCCCTCCACTTT.

Many counts were recorded for this clonotype. The genes are TRBV24-1 and TRBJ1-2; 7 bases match TRBD1. The germline V gene has CDR1 KGHDR and CDR2 SFDVKD. Trimming took 4 bases from V and 9 from J; bases not matched to a gene: 13. CDR3 length: 15 residues. As DNA, the CDR3 is TGTGCCACCAGTGACCTATCGACAGGGACCCGGAGCTACACCTTC. Its protein product is CATSDLSTGTRSYTF.